This T cell receptor (beta chain) originates from a study of OX40 agonist ivuxolimab in advanced cancers. Overall study: The patients got ivuxolimab, which is an agonistic anti-OX40 (CD134) antibody.

The CDR3 extends over 14 amino acids. V gave up 4 bases and J gave up 0 bases, with 10 bases separating them. From germline, CDR1 is SGHAT and CDR2 FQNNGV. As to this clone: Its antigen is unidentified.

Using immunoSEQ multiplex PCR, the repertoire was profiled, and TCRdb retains in-frame clones only, with some absent. Of some 64,000 clones in the sample, about nine tenths were seen once. General study points: CD4+ and CD8+ T cells in blood underwent clonal expansion by week 6 at 0.1 to 3.0 mg/kg.

The material was CD4+ or CD8+ T cells sorted from blood, obtained in a trial of the OX40 agonist ivuxolimab. The sequence derives from an adult with an advanced solid tumor such as melanoma, head and neck, liver or kidney cancer. This chain uses TRBV11-2 with TRBJ2-7; D is perhaps TRBD2 (6 bases). CDR3 amino acids: CASSSAGSSYEQYF. The CDR3 DNA is TGTGCCAGCAGCTCGGCGGGATCCTCCTACGAGCAGTACTTC.